The 28 T cell receptor beta chains in this list originate from one sample, sequenced in a study of CD8 T cells in ankylosing spondylitis. TCRdb independently ran MiXCR on the 5' RACE reads; one entry per CDR3 protein. The sample records a few hundred thousand distinct CDR3 sequences, 20% to 25% being singletons. The sample was blood, either unsorted or a sorted T cell fraction (not recorded which). All receptors derive from a male donor with ankylosing spondylitis or in good health (not recorded which).

The rearrangement uses TRBV5-6 and TRBJ2-5; D is tentatively TRBD1 or TRBD2 (5 bases each). Per the germline V gene, CDR1 is SGHDT and CDR2 is YYEEEE. V was cut by 3 bases and J by 2 bases, with 11 bases left in between. CDR3 length: 14 amino acids. The CDR3 sequence is CASSSRGQQETQYF. In DNA form, the CDR3 reads TGTGCCAGCAGCTCCCGGGGCCAACAAGAGACCCAGTACTTC.

This clonotype turned up a few times. The CDR3 protein is CAHLIPGTLATGEQFF. CDR3 coding DNA: TGTGCCCACTTAATACCCGGGACACTTGCTACCGGTGAGCAGTTCTTC. The chain has TRBV2 and TRBJ2-1, with D possibly matching TRBD1 (6 bases). The CDR3 totals 16 residues. Germline V gene sequence: CDR1 SNHLY, CDR2 FYNNEI. Trimming took off 11 bases at V and 9 bases at J, with 29 bases between the two ends.

This clonotype appeared a few times. The chain recombines TRBV28 with TRBJ2-3; 7 nucleotides line up with TRBD1. The V segment lost 10 bases and the J segment 2 bases; nucleotides outside the gene matches: 9. The CDR3 covers 14 residues. From germline, CDR1 is MDHEN and CDR2 SYDVKM. In DNA, the CDR3 is TGTGCCATAGGGCCCACAGGGGCCACAGATACGCAGTATTTT. Its translation is CAIGPTGATDTQYF.

CDR3 residues: CASSVGGTNQPQHF. CDR3 in DNA: TGTGCCAGCAGCGTAGGGGGCACTAATCAGCCCCAGCATTTT. The V call is TRBV9, the J call TRBJ1-5; D may be TRBD1 (5 bases). Trimming left V 0 bases short and J 4 bases short, with 8 bases between. The germline V gene has CDR1 SGDLS and CDR2 YYNGEE. The CDR3 has 14 residues.

The chain employs TRBV6-6 and TRBJ2-7, with D perhaps matching TRBD2 (5 bases). The CDR3 has 12 residues. V dropped 6 bases and J dropped 5 bases, with 11 bases sitting between them. The germline V gene encodes CDR1 MNHNY and CDR2 SVGAGI (reference sequence). For the CDR3, the DNA is TGTGCCAGCAGCCCCGGACTGAACGAGCAGTACTTC. This translates into CASSPGLNEQYF.

This clonotype was seen just once. The chain couples TRBV11-3 to TRBJ1-5; possible D gene TRBD1, 6 bases. The germline V gene has CDR1 SGHNT and CDR2 YENEEA. The CDR3 runs to 14 residues. Trimming shortened V by 5 bases and J by 5 bases, and 13 bases separated the two germline ends. The CDR3 is CASSQTGIDQPQHF. The CDR3 DNA reads TGTGCCAGCAGCCAAACAGGGATTGATCAGCCCCAGCATTTT.

The chain links TRBV29-1 to TRBJ2-5; D may be TRBD2 (6 bases). Germline V gene sequence: CDR1 SQVTM, CDR2 ANQGSEA. This CDR3 spans 13 amino acids. V lost 7 bases, J lost 2 bases, and 14 bases lay in between. CDR3 loop: CSAPGVVQETQYF. The DNA of the CDR3 is TGCAGCGCTCCGGGAGTAGTGCAAGAGACCCAGTACTTC. Full variable domain (missing parts from reference TRBV29-1 and TRBJ2-5): SAVISQKPSRDICQRGTSLTIQCQVDSQVTMMFWYRQQPGQSLTLIATANQGSEATYESGFVIDKFPISRPNLTFSTLTVSNMSPEDSSIYLCSAPGVVQETQYFGPGTRLLVL.

This clonotype was seen only a few times. V is TRBV7-6 and J is TRBJ2-5; 8 bases are a match to TRBD1. Trimming at V came to 3 bases and at J to 3 bases, leaving 6 bases not matched to a gene. The germline CDR1 and CDR2 sequences are SGHVS and FNYEAQ. The CDR3 spans 15 residues. The CDR3 sequence: CASSLEDRAKETQYF. CDR3 nucleotide sequence: TGTGCCAGCAGCTTGGAGGACAGGGCAAAAGAGACCCAGTACTTC.

The rearrangement links TRBV5-1 to TRBJ1-1; perhaps TRBD1 as D (5 bases). The CDR3 contains 13 residues. Trimming removed 6 bases from V and 7 bases from J, with 16 bases in between. Germline CDR1 SGHRS, CDR2 YFSETQ. CDR3 amino acids: CASTHGRGDEAFF. CDR3 in DNA: TGCGCCAGCACCCACGGGAGGGGCGATGAAGCTTTCTTT.

This clonotype occurred a few times. V usage is TRBV21-1 and J usage is TRBJ2-5; the DNA was not used to check the table's D call, TRBD2. TRBV21-1 is a known pseudogene. This CDR3 region has 17 residues. For the CDR3, the DNA is TGTGCCAGCAGCAAAGTGACTAGCGGGGGGTACCAAGAGACCCAGTACTTC. Its protein product is CASSKVTSGGYQETQYF.

This clonotype appeared a few times. The rearrangement links TRBV7-9 to TRBJ2-2; D not resolved. Germline values: CDR1 SEHNR, CDR2 FQNEAQ (reference sequence). V dropped 1 base and J dropped 4 bases, with 10 bases sitting between them. This CDR3 spans 15 amino acids. This chain's CDR3 is CASSLGGVGTGELFF. In DNA form, the CDR3 reads TGTGCCAGCAGCTTAGGAGGCGTCGGCACCGGGGAGCTGTTTTTT.

CDR3 DNA: TGTGCCAGCCGGGCAGGGACCTCTTGGGAGCAGTACTTC. It yields the protein CASRAGTSWEQYF. V usage is TRBV27 and J usage is TRBJ2-7; either TRBD1 or TRBD2 may supply D (5 bases each). Germline V gene sequence: CDR1 MNHEY, CDR2 SMNVEV (reference sequence). The CDR3 length is 13 residues. The V and J ends lost 8 bases and 7 bases respectively, with 18 bases between them.

This chain uses TRBV12-3 or TRBV12-4 with TRBJ2-1; 7 positions match TRBD1. The trim removed 5 bases at V and 5 bases at J, leaving 6 bases unmatched. This CDR3 is built from 14 residues. This CDR3 reads CASSGPGQNNEQFF. DNA for the CDR3: TGTGCCAGCAGTGGGCCGGGACAGAACAATGAGCAGTTCTTC.

The sample holds one count of this clonotype. The gene calls are TRBV9 and TRBJ2-7; D possibly corresponds to TRBD1 (6 bases). V lost 0 bases, J lost 6 bases, and 10 bases lay in between. This CDR3 region has 13 residues. The germline V gene encodes CDR1 SGDLS and CDR2 YYNGEE. The CDR3 nucleotides are TGTGCCAGCAGCGTAGAGGGGGTAGGCGAGCAGTACTTC. It encodes CASSVEGVGEQYF.

This clonotype has a handful of counts. This sequence joins TRBV6-1 and TRBJ2-7; TRBD2 matches 13 bases. The CDR3 is made up of 18 amino acids. CDR1 and CDR2 from the germline V gene are MNHNS and SASEGT. V lost 3 bases, J lost 2 bases, and 10 bases stayed unmatched. This CDR3 reads CASSETSGGPYGTYEQYF. CDR3 in DNA: TGTGCCAGCAGTGAGACTAGCGGGGGGCCCTACGGTACCTACGAGCAGTACTTC.

This clonotype has more than one count but fewer than ten. The J gene is TRBJ1-4, the V gene TRBV25-1, with D uncertain. The CDR3 totals 16 residues. V lost 1 base, J lost 5 bases, and 14 bases lay in between. Per germline, CDR1 MGHDK and CDR2 SYGVNS. The CDR3 coding sequence is TGTGCCAGCAGTGAATTGACTACAGATACCAATGAAAAACTGTTTTTT. This sequence encodes CASSELTTDTNEKLFF.

The J gene is TRBJ2-1, the V gene TRBV20-1; 10 bases match TRBD2. This CDR3 spans 16 amino acids. CDR1 and CDR2 from the germline V gene are DFQATT and SNEGSKA (reference sequence). The V segment lost 0 bases and the J segment 1 base; nucleotides outside the gene matches: 3. The chain's CDR3 is CSARELAGISYNEQFF. CDR3 in DNA: TGCAGTGCTAGAGAACTAGCGGGGATTTCCTACAATGAGCAGTTCTTC.

The chain uses TRBV3-1 and TRBJ2-7; perhaps D is TRBD1 or TRBD2 (5 bases each). The V gene's germline CDR1 is LGHDT and CDR2 YNNKEL (reference sequence). The length of the CDR3 is 16 residues. V was cut by 0 bases and J by 3 bases, with 15 bases left in between. The CDR3: CASSQDLRGEGYEQYF. CDR3 DNA sequence: TGTGCCAGCAGCCAAGATTTACGGGGCGAGGGCTACGAGCAGTACTTC.

The chain is built from TRBV15 and TRBJ2-5, with a tentative D call TRBD2 (6 bases). The CDR3 totals 14 residues. The germline V gene encodes CDR1 LNHNV and CDR2 YYDKDF (reference sequence). V was shortened by 0 bases and J by 2 bases, with 7 bases between the two germline ends. The CDR3 loop is CATSRDRGQETQYF. In DNA, the CDR3 is TGTGCCACCAGCAGAGACCGGGGGCAAGAGACCCAGTACTTC.

CDR3 DNA sequence: TGCGCCAGCAGCTTCGGGGCGGGTGCCAATGAGCAGTTCTTC. This encodes CASSFGAGANEQFF. V gene TRBV5-1 combines with J gene TRBJ2-1; D may correspond to TRBD1 or TRBD2 (5 bases each). The CDR3 runs to 14 residues. CDR1 is SGHRS and CDR2 is YFSETQ in the germline V gene. V lost 2 bases and J lost 6, with 12 bases in between.

The chain links TRBV14 to TRBJ2-3, with 14 bases that match TRBD2. The CDR3 extends over 17 amino acids. The germline CDR1 and CDR2 sequences are SGHDN and FVKESK. Trimming took 4 bases from V and 2 from J; bases not matched to a gene: 5. The CDR3 region is CASSRGTSGGYTDTQYF. DNA for the CDR3: TGTGCCAGCAGCCGAGGGACTAGCGGGGGCTACACAGATACGCAGTATTTT.

This chain links TRBV10-2 with TRBJ2-2, with 8 positions matching TRBD1. The CDR3 totals 17 residues. Germline-derived CDR1 and CDR2 are WSHSY and SAAADI. Trimming cost V 4 bases and J 6 bases; bases outside gene matches: 13. The CDR3 reads CASSGPAGGGQAGELFF. The CDR3 nucleotides are TGCGCCAGCAGTGGACCAGCAGGGGGCGGACAAGCCGGGGAGCTGTTTTTT.

The CDR3 is CASLHGSGGEPSYNEQFF. Here the CDR3 DNA reads TGTGCCAGCCTCCATGGGAGCGGGGGGGAACCCAGCTACAATGAGCAGTTCTTC. This chain uses TRBV5-4 with TRBJ2-1; 10 bases fit TRBD2. From germline, CDR1 is SGHNT and CDR2 YYREEE (reference sequence). This CDR3 has 18 amino acids. V shed 7 bases and J 3 bases; nucleotides not matched to a gene: 16.

The J gene is TRBJ2-5, the V gene TRBV7-6; D ambiguous. With 0 bases removed from V and 4 bases from J, the gap between germline ends came to 6 bases. There are 13 residues in the CDR3. The germline V gene has CDR1 SGHVS and CDR2 FNYEAQ. The CDR3 nucleotides read TGTGCCAGCAGCTTAGCTGCTTCAGAGACCCAGTACTTC. It is translated as CASSLAASETQYF.

The chain combines TRBV7-8 with TRBJ2-7; no clear D gene. There are 12 residues in the CDR3. Per the germline V gene, CDR1 is SGHVS and CDR2 is FQNEAQ. The ends were cut back, 7 bases at V and 4 bases at J, with 11 bases in the middle. The CDR3 loop is CASMESKYEQYF. In DNA form, the CDR3 reads TGTGCCAGCATGGAGTCAAAATACGAGCAGTACTTC.

The V gene is TRBV29-1, the J gene TRBJ2-3; either TRBD1 or TRBD2 may fit D (5 bases each). V dropped 2 bases and J dropped 6 bases, with 18 bases sitting between them. In germline, CDR1 is SQVTM, CDR2 ANQGSEA. The CDR3 has 15 amino acids. This CDR3 reads CSVEPGGTPPDTQYF. DNA for the CDR3: TGCAGCGTTGAACCCGGTGGGACCCCTCCGGATACGCAGTATTTT.

The gene calls are TRBV6-5 and TRBJ2-5; D remains ambiguous. This CDR3 spans 11 amino acids. Germline CDR1 and CDR2: MNHEY and SVGAGI. Trimming removed 6 bases from V and 6 bases from J, with 8 bases in between. This CDR3 reads CASRLYQTQYF. The CDR3 bases are TGTGCCAGCAGGCTATATCAGACCCAGTACTTC.

The DNA of the CDR3 is TGTGCCATCAGTGGAGGGACAGGGGGCACCGGGGAGCTGTTTTTT. It translates to CAISGGTGGTGELFF. The chain uses TRBV10-3 and TRBJ2-2, with 11 bases aligning to TRBD1. The CDR3 extends over 15 amino acids. V shed 4 bases and J 4 bases; nucleotides not matched to a gene: 2. The germline V gene encodes CDR1 ENHRY and CDR2 SYGVKD.